Listed here is a single TCR beta chain. These data come from a study of blood T cell repertoires in COVID-19. Some clones are missing from TCRdb's copy, which holds only in-frame ones; the method was immunoSEQ multiplex PCR. The sample shows roughly 220,000 clones, 88% of them seen only once. The J segment lost 4 bases and the V segment lost 0 bases, leaving 5 bases of the junction unmatched. The CDR3 is 16 residues long. The germline CDR1 and CDR2 sequences are SGHDT and YYEEEE. This sequence originates from a woman aged 25 to 39 who had recovered from COVID-19. J is TRBJ2-1 and V is TRBV5-6; 9 positions match TRBD2. The sequencing sample was made of PBMCs or T cells enriched from blood (not recorded which). CDR3 in amino acids: CASSLEGLAGYNEQFF. In DNA, the CDR3 is TGTGCCAGCAGCTTGGAGGGGCTAGCGGGGTACAATGAGCAGTTCTTC.